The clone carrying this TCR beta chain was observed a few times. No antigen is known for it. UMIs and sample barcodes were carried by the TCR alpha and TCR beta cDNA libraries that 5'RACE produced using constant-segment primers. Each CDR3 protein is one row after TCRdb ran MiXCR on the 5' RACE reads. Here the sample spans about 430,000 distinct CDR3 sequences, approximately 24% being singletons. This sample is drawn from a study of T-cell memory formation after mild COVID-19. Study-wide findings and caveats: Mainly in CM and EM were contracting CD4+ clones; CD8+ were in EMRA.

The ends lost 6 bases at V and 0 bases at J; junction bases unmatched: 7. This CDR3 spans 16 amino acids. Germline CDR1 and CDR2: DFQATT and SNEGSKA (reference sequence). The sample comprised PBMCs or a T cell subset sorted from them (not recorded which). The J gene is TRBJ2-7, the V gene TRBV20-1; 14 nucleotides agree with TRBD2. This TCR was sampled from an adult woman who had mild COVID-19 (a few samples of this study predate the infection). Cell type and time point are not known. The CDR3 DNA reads TGCAGTGCACCGACTAGCGGGGGGGCCCTCTCCTACGAGCAGTACTTC. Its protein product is CSAPTSGGALSYEQYF.